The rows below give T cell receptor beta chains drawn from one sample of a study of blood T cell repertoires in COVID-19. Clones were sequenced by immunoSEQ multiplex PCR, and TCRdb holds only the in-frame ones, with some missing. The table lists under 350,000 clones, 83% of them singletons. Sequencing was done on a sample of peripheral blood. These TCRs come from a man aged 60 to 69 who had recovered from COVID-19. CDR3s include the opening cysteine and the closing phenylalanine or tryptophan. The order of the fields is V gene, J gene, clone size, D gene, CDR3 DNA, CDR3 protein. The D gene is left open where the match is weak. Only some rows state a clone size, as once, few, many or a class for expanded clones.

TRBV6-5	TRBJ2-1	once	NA	TGTGCCAGCAGGAACCGGGACACCTCCTACAATGAGCAGTTCTTC	CASRNRDTSYNEQFF
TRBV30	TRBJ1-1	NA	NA	TGTGCCTGGCGACCCGATCTAGTCGTGAACACTGAAGCTTTCTTT	CAWRPDLVVNTEAFF
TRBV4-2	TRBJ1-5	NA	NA	TGTGCCAGCAGCCAAGACCAGGGGAATCAGCCCCAGCATTTT	CASSQDQGNQPQHF
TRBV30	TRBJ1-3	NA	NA	TGTGCCTGGAATAGTATTGGAAACACCATATATTTT	CAWNSIGNTIYF
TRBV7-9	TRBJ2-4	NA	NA	TGTGCCAGCAGTCCCCCGGGTTGGGCCAAAAACATTCAGTACTTC	CASSPPGWAKNIQYF
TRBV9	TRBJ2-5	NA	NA	TGTGCCAGCAGCGGCGGACAGCTCCAAGAGACCCAGTACTTC	CASSGGQLQETQYF
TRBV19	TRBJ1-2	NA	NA	TGTGCCAGTAGCCAGGATGGTAGGTATGGCTACACCTTC	CASSQDGRYGYTF
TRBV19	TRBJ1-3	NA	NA	TGTGCCAGTAGGTCGGGAAGAGGCTCTGGAAACACCATATATTTT	CASRSGRGSGNTIYF
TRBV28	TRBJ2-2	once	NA	TGTGCCAGCAGTTTAGGAGGGAACACCGGGGAGCTGTTTTTT	CASSLGGNTGELFF
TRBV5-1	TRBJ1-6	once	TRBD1	TGCGCCAGCAGCTTGGGGACAGGCCCGACCCATTCACCCCTCCACTTT	CASSLGTGPTHSPLHF
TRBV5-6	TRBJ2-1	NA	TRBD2	TGTGCCAGCAGCTTGGGGCGGGACTACTCCTACAATGAGCAGTTCTTC	CASSLGRDYSYNEQFF
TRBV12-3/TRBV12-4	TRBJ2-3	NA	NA	TGTGCCAGCAGAGCAGGGAGCACAGATACGCAGTATTTT	CASRAGSTDTQYF
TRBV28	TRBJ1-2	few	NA	TGTGCCAGCGGGACTGCTGCTAACTATGGCTACACCTTC	CASGTAANYGYTF
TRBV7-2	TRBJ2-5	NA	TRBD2	TGTGCCAGCAGGGAGCGGGGTAGCGCGACCCAGTACTTC	CASRERGSATQYF
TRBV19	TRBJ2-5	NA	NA	TGTGCCAGTAGCGGGACTCTCGGGACCCAGTACTTC	CASSGTLGTQYF
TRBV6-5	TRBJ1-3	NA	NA	TGTGCCAGCAGTTACGGCGCGGGGCCTGGAAACACCATATATTTT	CASSYGAGPGNTIYF
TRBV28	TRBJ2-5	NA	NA	TGTGCCAGCAGTTCCCTTAATTTCGACAGGTACCGACAAGAGACCCAGTACTTC	CASSSLNFDRYRQETQYF
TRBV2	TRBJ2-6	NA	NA	TGTGCCAGCAGTGCGTATGTCCTCTCTGGGGCCAACGTCCTGACTTTC	CASSAYVLSGANVLTF
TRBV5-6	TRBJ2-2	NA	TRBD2	TGTGCCAGCAGCTTGCGGACTAGCGGGACCCTCACCGGGGAGCTGTTTTTT	CASSLRTSGTLTGELFF
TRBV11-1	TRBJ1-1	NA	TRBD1	TGTGCCAGCAGCTTGAGGGGGCTGCGCACTGAAGCTTTCTTT	CASSLRGLRTEAFF
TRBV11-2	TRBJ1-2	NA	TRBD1	TGTGCCAGCAGCGCAGACAGGGGCCTATATGGCTACACCTTC	CASSADRGLYGYTF
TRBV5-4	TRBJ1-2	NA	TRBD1	TGTGCCAGCAGCAACCGGGACAGGGGCTCCTATGGCTACACCTTC	CASSNRDRGSYGYTF
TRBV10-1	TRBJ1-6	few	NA	TGCGCCAGCAGTAATGACAGGTGGGGCTCCTATAATTCACCCCTCCACTTT	CASSNDRWGSYNSPLHF
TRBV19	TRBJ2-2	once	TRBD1	TGTGCCAGTAGTCCGGTGACAGGGACCACCGGGGAGCTGTTTTTT	CASSPVTGTTGELFF
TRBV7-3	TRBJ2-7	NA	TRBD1	TGTGCCAGCAGCTTCGGACAGGGGGGCTTCTCCTACGAGCAGTACTTC	CASSFGQGGFSYEQYF
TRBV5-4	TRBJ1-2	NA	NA	TGTGCCAGCAGCTTGAAGGGGTCGCTAGGTGGCTACACCTTC	CASSLKGSLGGYTF
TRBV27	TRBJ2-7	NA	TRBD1	TGTGCCAGCAGACCTCGACAGGGTACCTACGAGCAGTACTTC	CASRPRQGTYEQYF
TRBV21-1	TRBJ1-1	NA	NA	TGTGCCAGCAGCAAGGGAGGGACAGGATTTCAGAACACTGAAGCTTTCTTT	CASSKGGTGFQNTEAFF
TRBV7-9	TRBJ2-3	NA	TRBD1	TGTGCCGTCGGGTGGCAGGGGAACAGGGGCGATACGCAGTATTTT	CAVGWQGNRGDTQYF
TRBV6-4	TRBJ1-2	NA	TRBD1	TGTGCCAGCAGTACCCAACAGGGGCGCTCAGCTAACTATGGCTACACCTTC	CASSTQQGRSANYGYTF
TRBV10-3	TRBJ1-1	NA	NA	TGTGCCATCAGTGGTGGCAACACTGAAGCTTTCTTT	CAISGGNTEAFF
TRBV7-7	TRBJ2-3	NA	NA	TGTGCCAGCAGCTTAGTCGGAGGTAACACAGATACGCAGTATTTT	CASSLVGGNTDTQYF
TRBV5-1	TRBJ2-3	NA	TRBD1	TGCGCCAGCAGAAAACGACAGGGGGCTGTATCAGATACGCAGTATTTT	CASRKRQGAVSDTQYF
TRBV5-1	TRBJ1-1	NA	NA	TGCGCCAGCAGCCCGGATGGGGCCGGTGAAGCTTTCTTT	CASSPDGAGEAFF
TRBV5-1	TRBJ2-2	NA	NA	TGCGCCAGCAGCTTGGGCACTGGGGCTCCCGGGGAGCTGTTTTTT	CASSLGTGAPGELFF
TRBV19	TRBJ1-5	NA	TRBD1	TGTGCCAGTAAGGGACAGGGAGGCTTGAGCAATCAGCCCCAGCATTTT	CASKGQGGLSNQPQHF
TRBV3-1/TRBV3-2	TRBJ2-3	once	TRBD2	TGTGCCAGCAGCTTGGCGGGAGGGCCTTTAGATACGCAGTATTTT	CASSLAGGPLDTQYF
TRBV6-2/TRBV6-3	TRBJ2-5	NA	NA	TGTGCCAGCAGCCGCCTGAGGGAGACCCAGTACTTC	CASSRLRETQYF
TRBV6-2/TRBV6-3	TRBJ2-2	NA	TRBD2	TGTGCCAGCAGTTCCCTGCCTAGACTAGCGGGAGTCCCCGGGGAGCTGTTTTTT	CASSSLPRLAGVPGELFF
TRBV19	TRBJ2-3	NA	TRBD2	TGTGCCAGTAGTATAGAACGGGGGGGCACAGATACGCAGTATTTT	CASSIERGGTDTQYF
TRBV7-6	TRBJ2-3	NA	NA	TGTGCCAGCAGCTTAGGACTTCCTCACACAGATACGCAGTATTTT	CASSLGLPHTDTQYF
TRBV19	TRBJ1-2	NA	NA	TGTGCCAGTAGTCCGGACAGTTTCAACCCTGGCTACACCTTC	CASSPDSFNPGYTF